This entry is about one TCR beta chain. This specimen belongs to a study of shared T cell receptors in the human thymus. Germline values: CDR1 MNHEY, CDR2 SVGAGI. This CDR3 is built from 15 residues. Trimming took 2 bases from V and 8 from J, leaving 16 bases between them. Produced via immunoSEQ multiplex PCR; TCRdb's table is partial and in-frame only. The repertoire consists of hundreds of thousands of clones, with approximately 87% occurring once and the leading ten covering about 0.0094%. Separately, the same data were catalogued under a study of human thymus T cells. That work contributes: Resections that were taken during corrective heart surgery supplied the thymus tissue. Thymic and blood repertoires appeared to display a bias in their usage of V and J genes. Related studies noted strongly shared thymic repertoires across unrelated people.

What was sequenced was thymocytes. The rearrangement links TRBV6-5 to TRBJ2-4; TRBD1 is a possible D gene (8 bases). The clonotype was recovered from a boy younger than two with a congenital heart defect. Written as DNA, the CDR3 is TGTGCCAGCAGTTACATCGGACAGGGAGGGTACATTCAGTACTTC. Translating it yields CASSYIGQGGYIQYF.